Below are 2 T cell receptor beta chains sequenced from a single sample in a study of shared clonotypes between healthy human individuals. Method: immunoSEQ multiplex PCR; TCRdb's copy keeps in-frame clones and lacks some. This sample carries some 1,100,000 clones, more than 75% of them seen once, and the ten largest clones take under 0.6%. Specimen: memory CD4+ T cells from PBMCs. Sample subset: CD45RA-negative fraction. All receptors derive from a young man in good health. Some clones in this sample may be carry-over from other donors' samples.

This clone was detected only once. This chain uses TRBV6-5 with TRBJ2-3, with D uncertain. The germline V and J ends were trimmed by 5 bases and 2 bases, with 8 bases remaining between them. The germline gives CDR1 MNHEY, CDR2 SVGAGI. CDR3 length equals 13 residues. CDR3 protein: CASSRSITDTQYF. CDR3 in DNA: TGTGCCAGCAGTCGATCCATCACAGATACGCAGTATTTT.

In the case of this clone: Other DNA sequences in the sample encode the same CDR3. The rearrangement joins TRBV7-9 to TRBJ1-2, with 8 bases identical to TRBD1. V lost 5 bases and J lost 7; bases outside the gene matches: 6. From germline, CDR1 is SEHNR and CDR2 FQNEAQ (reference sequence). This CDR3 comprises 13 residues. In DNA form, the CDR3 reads TGTGCCAGCAGCCTAGGACAGGGACCTGGCTACACCTTC. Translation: CASSLGQGPGYTF.